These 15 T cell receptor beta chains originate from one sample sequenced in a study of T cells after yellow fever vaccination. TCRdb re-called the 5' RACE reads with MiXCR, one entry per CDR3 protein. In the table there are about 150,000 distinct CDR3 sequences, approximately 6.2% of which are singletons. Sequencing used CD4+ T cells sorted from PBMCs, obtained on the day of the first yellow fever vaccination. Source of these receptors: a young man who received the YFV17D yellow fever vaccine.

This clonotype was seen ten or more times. The CDR3 spells CASSQAGGRPQHF. The CDR3 nucleotides read TGCGCCAGCAGCCAAGCAGGGGGCAGGCCCCAGCATTTT. The chain is built from TRBV4-3 and TRBJ1-5; 8 bases match TRBD1. Germline V CDR1 and CDR2: LGHNA, YSLEER. The CDR3 is 13 residues long. V gave up 1 base and J gave up 9 bases; unmatched junction bases: 2.

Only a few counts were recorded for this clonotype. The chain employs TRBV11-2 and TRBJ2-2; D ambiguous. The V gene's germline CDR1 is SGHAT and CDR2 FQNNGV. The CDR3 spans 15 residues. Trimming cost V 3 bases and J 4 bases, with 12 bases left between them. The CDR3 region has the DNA TGTGCCAGCAGCTTGAAAGTGGGCGGCACCGGGGAGCTGTTTTTT. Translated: CASSLKVGGTGELFF.

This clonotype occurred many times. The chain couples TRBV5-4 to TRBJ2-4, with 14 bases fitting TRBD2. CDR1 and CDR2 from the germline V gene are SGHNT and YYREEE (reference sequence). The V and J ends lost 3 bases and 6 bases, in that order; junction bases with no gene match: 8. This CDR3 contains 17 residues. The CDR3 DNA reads TGTGCCAGCAGCTCCGGACTAGCGGGGGGCACCGGAAACATTCAGTACTTC. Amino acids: CASSSGLAGGTGNIQYF. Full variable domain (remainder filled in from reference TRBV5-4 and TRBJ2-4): ETGVTQSPTHLIKTRGQQVTLRCSSQSGHNTVSWYQQALGQGPQFIFQYYREEENGRGNFPPRFSGLQFPNYSSELNVNALELDDSALYLCASSSGLAGGTGNIQYFGAGTRLSVL.

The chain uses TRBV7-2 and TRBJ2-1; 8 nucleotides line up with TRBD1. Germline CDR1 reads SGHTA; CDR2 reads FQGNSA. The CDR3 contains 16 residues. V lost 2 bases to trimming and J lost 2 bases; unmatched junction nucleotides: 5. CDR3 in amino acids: CASSLRGTGPYNEQFF. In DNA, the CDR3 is TGTGCCAGCAGCTTAAGGGGGACAGGCCCCTACAATGAGCAGTTCTTC.

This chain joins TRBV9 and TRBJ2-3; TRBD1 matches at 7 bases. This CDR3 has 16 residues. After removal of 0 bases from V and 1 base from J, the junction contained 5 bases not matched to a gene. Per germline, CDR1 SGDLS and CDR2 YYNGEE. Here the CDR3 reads CASSVGSGQGTDTQYF. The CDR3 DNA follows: TGTGCCAGCAGCGTAGGTTCCGGACAGGGCACAGATACGCAGTATTTT.

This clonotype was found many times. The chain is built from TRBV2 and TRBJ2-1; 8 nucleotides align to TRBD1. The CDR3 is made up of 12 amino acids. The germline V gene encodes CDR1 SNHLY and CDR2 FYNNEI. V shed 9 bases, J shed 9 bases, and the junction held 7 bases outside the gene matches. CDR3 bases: TGTGCCAGAGGACAGGGTGTAGGTGAGCAGTTCTTC. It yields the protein CARGQGVGEQFF.

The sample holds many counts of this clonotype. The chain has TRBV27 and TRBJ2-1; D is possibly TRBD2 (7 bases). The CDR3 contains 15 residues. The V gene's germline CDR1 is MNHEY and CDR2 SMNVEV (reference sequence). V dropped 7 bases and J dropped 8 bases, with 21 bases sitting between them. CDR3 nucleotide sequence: TGTGCCAGCATTTCCGCGGGGGCCCTTGGGGATGAGCAGTTCTTC. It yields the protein CASISAGALGDEQFF.

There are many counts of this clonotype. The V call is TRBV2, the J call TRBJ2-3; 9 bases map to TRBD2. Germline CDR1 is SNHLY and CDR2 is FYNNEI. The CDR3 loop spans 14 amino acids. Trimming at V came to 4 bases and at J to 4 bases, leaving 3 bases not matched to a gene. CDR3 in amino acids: CASSVGGGADTQYF. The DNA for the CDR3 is TGTGCCAGCAGTGTAGGCGGGGGGGCAGATACGCAGTATTTT.

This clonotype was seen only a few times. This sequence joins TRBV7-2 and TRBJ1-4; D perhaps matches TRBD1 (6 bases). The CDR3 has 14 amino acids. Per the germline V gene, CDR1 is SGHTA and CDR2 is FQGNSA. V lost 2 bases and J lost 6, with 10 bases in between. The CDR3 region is CASSLLQGYEKLFF. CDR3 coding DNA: TGTGCCAGCAGCTTACTGCAGGGGTATGAAAAACTGTTTTTT.

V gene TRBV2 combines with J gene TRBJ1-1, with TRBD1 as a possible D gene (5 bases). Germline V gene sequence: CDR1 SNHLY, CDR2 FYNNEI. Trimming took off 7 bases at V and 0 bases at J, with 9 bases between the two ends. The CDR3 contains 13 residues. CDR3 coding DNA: TGTGCCAGCACGGAGGGGATGAACACTGAAGCTTTCTTT. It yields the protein CASTEGMNTEAFF. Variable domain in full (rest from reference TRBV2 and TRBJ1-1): EPEVTQTPSHQVTQMGQEVILRCVPISNHLYFYWYRQILGQKVEFLVSFYNNEISEKSEIFDDQFSVERPDGSNFTLKIRSTKLEDSAMYFCASTEGMNTEAFFGQGTRLTVV.

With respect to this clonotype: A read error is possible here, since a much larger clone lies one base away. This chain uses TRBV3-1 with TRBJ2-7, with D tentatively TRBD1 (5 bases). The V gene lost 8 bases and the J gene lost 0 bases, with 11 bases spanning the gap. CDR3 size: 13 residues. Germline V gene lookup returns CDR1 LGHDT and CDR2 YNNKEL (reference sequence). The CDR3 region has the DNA TGTGCCAGCTGGGGCCAACCCTCCTACGAGCAGTACTTC. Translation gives CASWGQPSYEQYF.

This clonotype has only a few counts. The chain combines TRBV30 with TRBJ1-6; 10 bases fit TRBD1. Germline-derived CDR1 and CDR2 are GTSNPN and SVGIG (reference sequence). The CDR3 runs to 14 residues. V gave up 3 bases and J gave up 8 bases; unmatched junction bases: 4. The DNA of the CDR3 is TGTGCCTGGAGGTCCGGGACAGGGGATTCACCCCTCCACTTT. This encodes CAWRSGTGDSPLHF.

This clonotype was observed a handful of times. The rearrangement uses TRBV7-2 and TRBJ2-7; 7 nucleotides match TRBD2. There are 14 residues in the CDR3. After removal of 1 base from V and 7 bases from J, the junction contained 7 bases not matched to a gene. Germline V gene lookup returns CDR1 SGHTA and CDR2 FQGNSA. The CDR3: CASSLVGGGGEQYF. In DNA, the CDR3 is TGTGCCAGCAGCTTAGTAGGCGGGGGTGGGGAGCAGTACTTC.

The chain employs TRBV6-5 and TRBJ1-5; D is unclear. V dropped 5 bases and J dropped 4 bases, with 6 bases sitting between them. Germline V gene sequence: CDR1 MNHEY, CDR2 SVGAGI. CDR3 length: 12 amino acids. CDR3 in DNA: TGTGCCAGCAGTGCCTTGAATCAGCCCCAGCATTTT. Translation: CASSALNQPQHF.

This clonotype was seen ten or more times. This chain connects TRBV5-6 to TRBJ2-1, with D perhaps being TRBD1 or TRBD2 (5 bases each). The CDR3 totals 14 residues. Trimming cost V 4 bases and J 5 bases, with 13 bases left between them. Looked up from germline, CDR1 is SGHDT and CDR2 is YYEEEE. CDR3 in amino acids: CASSPEGRHNEQFF. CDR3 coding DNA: TGTGCCAGCAGCCCCGAGGGACGGCACAATGAGCAGTTCTTC.